One and the same sample provided the 31 T cell receptor beta chains below, sequenced in a study of cytomegalovirus exposure and HLA in healthy donors. Primers for the PCR totalled 60 Vbeta and 13 Jbeta. The data were produced by immunoSEQ multiplex PCR, yet TCRdb's version contains in-frame clones alone and is incomplete. The profile covers 180,000 or so clones, with approximately 71% appearing a single time and roughly 7.6% taken by the ten largest. Sequenced sample: PBMCs. The receptor source for this set is a woman aged 40-49 years in good health and CMV-seropositive.

The chain links TRBV10-3 to TRBJ2-1; D uncertain. V was clipped by 3 bases and J by 8 bases, with 20 bases between them. Per the germline V gene, CDR1 is ENHRY and CDR2 is SYGVKD. The CDR3 runs 16 residues. CDR3 residues: CAISEPRLFPTYEQFF. The CDR3 DNA is TGTGCCATCAGTGAACCGCGACTCTTCCCGACGTATGAGCAGTTCTTC.

V is TRBV7-9 and J is TRBJ1-3; D gene unclear. The CDR3 contains 12 residues. Trimming removed 5 bases at V and 4 bases at J, with 6 bases between. CDR1 and CDR2 from the germline V gene are SEHNR and FQNEAQ (reference sequence). The CDR3: CASSPQGNTIYF. As DNA, the CDR3 is TGTGCCAGCAGCCCCCAGGGAAACACCATATATTTT. The full variable domain, with the rest looked up from reference TRBV7-9 and TRBJ1-3, is DTGVSQNPRHKITKRGQNVTFRCDPISEHNRLYWYRQTLGQGPEFLTYFQNEAQLEKSRLLSDRFSAERPKGSFSTLEIQRTEQGDSAMYLCASSPQGNTIYFGEGSWLTVV.

On this clone: The germline gene is not matched at one end of the junction; a read error may be the cause. This chain joins TRBV5-4 and TRBJ2-5, with 9 bases matching TRBD1. CDR1 is SGHNT, CDR2 YYREEE, per germline (reference sequence). The CDR3 loop spans 17 amino acids. CDR3 loop: CASSAGQGRGRRETQHF. CDR3 sequence (DNA): TGTGCCAGCAGCGCGGGACAGGGAAGAGGGCGCCGGGAGACCCAGCACTTC.

The chain couples TRBV28 to TRBJ2-2, with TRBD2 identical over 11 bases. Germline V CDR1 and CDR2: MDHEN, SYDVKM. CDR3 length: 16 amino acids. J was trimmed by 4 bases and V by 6 bases; bases with no gene match: 7. In DNA, the CDR3 is TGTGCCAGCAGGATAACTAGCGGGAGCGGCACCGGGGAGCTGTTTTTT. This sequence encodes CASRITSGSGTGELFF.

This clone was counted a few times. The chain recombines TRBV27 with TRBJ2-7, with D unresolved. This CDR3 spans 14 amino acids. CDR1 is MNHEY and CDR2 is SMNVEV in the germline V gene (reference sequence). Trimming left V 2 bases short and J 3 bases short, with 11 bases between. CDR3 DNA: TGTGCCAGCAGTTTAGCGGAGACGAACTACGAGCAGTACTTC. It codes for CASSLAETNYEQYF.

This clone was seen only a few times. This chain links TRBV23-1 with TRBJ1-5, with a tentative D call TRBD1 (6 bases). TRBV23-1 is labeled an ORF, and its function is uncertain. Trimming took 6 bases from V and 3 from J, leaving 15 bases between them. The CDR3 contains 15 residues. CDR3 DNA: TGCGCCAGCAGACCCCTAGGGGGGGCCAATCAGCCCCAGCATTTT. Protein product: CASRPLGGANQPQHF.

The chain recombines TRBV7-9 with TRBJ2-7, with 7 bases identical to TRBD1. CDR1 and CDR2 (germline): SEHNR, FQNEAQ (reference sequence). The CDR3 length is 16 residues. With 4 bases clipped from V and 5 bases from J, the junction kept 14 bases outside the gene matches. For the CDR3, the DNA is TGTGCCAGCAGCTCCTTCGAGGAGACAGGGAACCACGAGCAGTACTTC. This encodes CASSSFEETGNHEQYF.

The chain has TRBV11-3 and TRBJ2-7, with 10 bases aligning to TRBD1. Germline V lookup: CDR1 SGHNT, CDR2 YENEEA. V was clipped by 5 bases and J by 6 bases; unmatched bases: 10. The CDR3 covers 15 residues. CDR3: CASSTQTGGGSEQYF. The CDR3 coding sequence is TGTGCCAGCAGCACCCAGACAGGGGGCGGGAGCGAGCAGTACTTC.

This clone turned up a few times. This rearrangement joins TRBV6-5 to TRBJ2-7, with D possibly TRBD1 on 5 matching bases. This CDR3 has 13 amino acids. V was clipped by 10 bases and J by 2 bases, with 15 bases between them. Germline CDR1 MNHEY, CDR2 SVGAGI. The CDR3 is CAIGARYPYEQYF. The CDR3 DNA follows: TGTGCCATTGGGGCCAGGTACCCCTACGAGCAGTACTTC.

The chain is built from TRBV5-1 and TRBJ2-1, with 9 bases aligning to TRBD2. The CDR3 sequence is 15 residues long. V gave up 4 bases and J gave up 8 bases; unmatched junction bases: 10. Per germline, CDR1 SGHRS and CDR2 YFSETQ. In DNA form, the CDR3 reads TGCGCCAGCAGCATAGCGGGAGCCCGGTACGATGAGCAGTTCTTC. Translation gives CASSIAGARYDEQFF.

The DNA of the CDR3 is TGTGCCAGCAGTGAATACCCTAGCGGGAGGCGGTACGAGCAGTACTTC. Encoded protein: CASSEYPSGRRYEQYF. The J gene is TRBJ2-7, the V gene TRBV2; 11 nucleotides align to TRBD2. The ends lost 2 bases at V and 4 bases at J; junction bases unmatched: 7. Germline values: CDR1 SNHLY, CDR2 FYNNEI. The CDR3 runs 16 residues.

This clone was found a few times. The V and J genes are TRBV7-8 and TRBJ1-1; 8 positions agree with TRBD1. The V segment lost 4 bases and the J segment 0 bases; nucleotides outside the gene matches: 16. CDR3 length equals 19 residues. The germline CDR1 and CDR2 sequences are SGHVS and FQNEAQ. CDR3 sequence: CASSSTTLSTTGVNTEAFF. The CDR3 coding sequence is TGTGCCAGCAGCTCCACTACCTTATCAACGACAGGGGTGAACACTGAAGCTTTCTTT.

The chain recombines TRBV29-1 with TRBJ2-3; 9 bases align to TRBD2. The CDR3 extends over 15 amino acids. Trimming took 5 bases from V and 3 from J; bases not matched to a gene: 9. Germline loops: CDR1 SQVTM, CDR2 ANQGSEA. DNA for the CDR3: TGCAGCGTTAGTTACACTAGCGGGTTTACAGATACGCAGTATTTT. It specifies CSVSYTSGFTDTQYF.

V usage is TRBV11-2 and J usage is TRBJ2-5; TRBD2 aligns across 7 bases. Germline V gene data show CDR1 as SGHAT and CDR2 as FQNNGV. J lost 4 bases, V lost 3 bases, and 5 bases had no gene match. This CDR3 comprises 14 residues. DNA of the CDR3: TGTGCCAGCAGCTTCTCTAGCGGCGGAGAGACCCAGTACTTC. Translating gives CASSFSSGGETQYF.

This clone was counted only a few times. The chain is built from TRBV28 and TRBJ2-3; 10 nucleotides match TRBD1. Germline loops: CDR1 MDHEN, CDR2 SYDVKM. The CDR3 spans 14 residues. V lost 10 bases, J lost 5 bases, and 9 bases stayed unmatched. This CDR3 is CATRTGGEGDTQYF. In nucleotides, the CDR3 is TGTGCCACCCGGACAGGGGGGGAAGGAGATACGCAGTATTTT.

The chain is built from TRBV10-3 and TRBJ1-2; 9 positions agree with TRBD1. Germline CDR1 ENHRY, CDR2 SYGVKD. There are 13 residues in the CDR3. Losses at the gene ends were 7 bases for V and 7 bases for J; bases not matched to a gene: 7. CDR3 sequence (DNA): TGTGCCATCACCGAACAGGACAGGGGTGGCTACACCTTC. Translation: CAITEQDRGGYTF.

V gene TRBV7-8 combines with J gene TRBJ1-1, with unresolved D. CDR1 is SGHVS and CDR2 is FQNEAQ in the germline V gene. Trimming took off 5 bases at V and 7 bases at J, with 11 bases between the two ends. There are 12 residues in the CDR3. CDR3 in amino acids: CASSPIRGEAFF. DNA for the CDR3: TGTGCCAGCAGCCCTATCCGAGGTGAAGCTTTCTTT.

This chain uses TRBV5-8 with TRBJ2-5; the D gene is possibly TRBD1 (6 bases). The V end was cut by 4 bases, the J end by 1 base, with 11 bases between. CDR3 size: 14 residues. Germline-derived CDR1 and CDR2 are SGHTS and YDEGEE. The CDR3 DNA reads TGTGCCAGCAGCCCTGGACAGTCCCAAGAGACCCAGTACTTC. Translated: CASSPGQSQETQYF.

The rearrangement uses TRBV28 and TRBJ1-5, with 7 bases identical to TRBD1. The CDR3 extends over 14 amino acids. The trim removed 5 bases at V and 5 bases at J, leaving 6 bases unmatched. The germline gives CDR1 MDHEN, CDR2 SYDVKM. The CDR3 DNA reads as TGTGCCAGCAGTCTCGGACAGGCCCATCAGCCCCAGCATTTT. It codes for CASSLGQAHQPQHF.

The chain recombines TRBV7-8 with TRBJ2-5; 9 positions agree with TRBD1. The J call may be wrong; the DNA end is better matched by TRBJ2-7. Per the germline V gene, CDR1 is SGHVS and CDR2 is FQNEAQ. This CDR3 has 18 residues. The CDR3 nucleotides read TGTGCCAGCAGGGCCGGGACAGGGACCCAGATTATCGGCTACGAGCAGTACTTC. Translated, it gives CASRAGTGTQIIGYEQYF.

A few counts support this clone. V is TRBV6-5 and J is TRBJ2-7; 7 bases are shared with TRBD1. There are 15 residues in the CDR3. After removal of 4 bases from V and 0 bases from J, the junction contained 6 bases not matched to a gene. Germline values: CDR1 MNHEY, CDR2 SVGAGI. The CDR3 region has the DNA TGTGCCAGCAGTTCGGACAGGCCTCCCTCCTACGAGCAGTACTTC. Translated: CASSSDRPPSYEQYF.

This clone was observed a few times. The rearrangement joins TRBV7-2 to TRBJ1-2, with 7 positions matching TRBD1. This CDR3 is built from 14 residues. Germline loops: CDR1 SGHTA, CDR2 FQGNSA. J lost 7 bases, V lost 3 bases, and 8 bases had no gene match. The CDR3 protein is CASSFQGEVGGYTF. The CDR3 DNA follows: TGTGCCAGCAGCTTCCAGGGGGAAGTTGGTGGCTACACCTTC. Complete variable domain (other parts from reference TRBV7-2 and TRBJ1-2): GAGVSQSPSNKVTEKGKDVELRCDPISGHTALYWYRQSLGQGLEFLIYFQGNSAPDKSGLPSDRFSAERTGGSVSTLTIQRTQQEDSAVYLCASSFQGEVGGYTFGSGTRLTVV.

The rearrangement links TRBV6-1 to TRBJ1-5; 7 positions match TRBD1. CDR1 is MNHNS, CDR2 SASEGT, per germline. The J segment lost 6 bases and the V segment lost 2 bases, leaving 7 bases of the junction unmatched. This CDR3 is built from 15 residues. The CDR3 spells CASSELWGQFQPQHF. CDR3 bases: TGTGCCAGCAGTGAACTCTGGGGACAGTTTCAGCCCCAGCATTTT.

A few counts support this clone. The chain joins TRBV6-5 to TRBJ2-4; 11 nucleotides match TRBD2. J lost 5 bases, V lost 2 bases, and 5 bases had no gene match. Germline V gene lookup returns CDR1 MNHEY and CDR2 SVGAGI. This CDR3 comprises 16 residues. CDR3 protein: CASSYGPGLAENIQYF. Written as DNA, the CDR3 is TGTGCCAGCAGTTACGGCCCGGGACTAGCGGAAAACATTCAGTACTTC.

The DNA of the CDR3 is TGTGCCAGCAGTGACCTGGGGACAGCATCCTACGAGCAGTACTTC. This gives the protein CASSDLGTASYEQYF. The chain is built from TRBV6-1 and TRBJ2-7, with 7 bases matching TRBD1. This CDR3 contains 15 residues. The junction had 6 bases not matched to a gene; V was cut back by 3 bases and J by 1 base. Germline V gene data show CDR1 as MNHNS and CDR2 as SASEGT.

The chain joins TRBV28 to TRBJ2-2; 8 bases align to TRBD1. This CDR3 region has 15 residues. Germline-derived CDR1 and CDR2 are MDHEN and SYDVKM. Trimming cost V 8 bases and J 1 base; bases outside gene matches: 6. The CDR3 sequence: CASGFGTGNTGELFF. CDR3 sequence (DNA): TGTGCCAGCGGATTTGGGACAGGGAACACCGGGGAGCTGTTTTTT.

The chain has TRBV28 and TRBJ2-5; perhaps TRBD1 as D (5 bases). The CDR3 runs to 13 residues. The V and J ends lost 5 bases and 4 bases respectively, with 11 bases between them. CDR1 and CDR2 (germline): MDHEN, SYDVKM. The chain's CDR3 is CASSKGNRETQYF. The CDR3 DNA reads as TGTGCCAGCAGTAAGGGGAATCGAGAGACCCAGTACTTC.

V usage is TRBV6-6 and J usage is TRBJ1-2; weak D call: TRBD1 (5 bases). CDR1 MNHNY and CDR2 SVGAGI come from the germline V gene (reference sequence). CDR3 length: 14 amino acids. Deletions cut 7 bases from V and 2 bases from J, with 14 bases between. This chain's CDR3 is CASTNIRGNYGYTF. For the CDR3, the DNA is TGTGCCAGCACCAACATAAGGGGAAACTATGGCTACACCTTC.

The J gene is TRBJ2-5, the V gene TRBV2; 7 bases are shared with TRBD1. This CDR3 is built from 14 residues. V shed 8 bases, J shed 4 bases, and the junction held 10 bases outside the gene matches. CDR1 SNHLY and CDR2 FYNNEI come from the germline V gene. The CDR3 DNA reads as TGTGCCAGCTTAGGGGACAGATCAGGAGAGACCCAGTACTTC. This translates into CASLGDRSGETQYF.

The CDR3 here is CSVEAPGYYNEQFF. The CDR3 DNA is TGCAGCGTTGAAGCCCCCGGGTACTACAATGAGCAGTTCTTC. The chain joins TRBV29-1 to TRBJ2-1; unclear D gene. V was cut by 1 base and J by 3 bases, with 10 bases left in between. CDR1 is SQVTM and CDR2 is ANQGSEA in the germline V gene. The CDR3 is 14 residues long.

CDR3 coding DNA: TGTGCCAGCAGAGTTACCGGGTGGGGGGAGGGCGAGCAGTACTTC. Translated, it gives CASRVTGWGEGEQYF. The chain combines TRBV6-5 with TRBJ2-7, with TRBD2 matching 7 bases. CDR1 is MNHEY, CDR2 SVGAGI, per germline. This CDR3 contains 15 residues. Unmatched junction bases numbered 14, after V lost 6 bases and J lost 6 bases.